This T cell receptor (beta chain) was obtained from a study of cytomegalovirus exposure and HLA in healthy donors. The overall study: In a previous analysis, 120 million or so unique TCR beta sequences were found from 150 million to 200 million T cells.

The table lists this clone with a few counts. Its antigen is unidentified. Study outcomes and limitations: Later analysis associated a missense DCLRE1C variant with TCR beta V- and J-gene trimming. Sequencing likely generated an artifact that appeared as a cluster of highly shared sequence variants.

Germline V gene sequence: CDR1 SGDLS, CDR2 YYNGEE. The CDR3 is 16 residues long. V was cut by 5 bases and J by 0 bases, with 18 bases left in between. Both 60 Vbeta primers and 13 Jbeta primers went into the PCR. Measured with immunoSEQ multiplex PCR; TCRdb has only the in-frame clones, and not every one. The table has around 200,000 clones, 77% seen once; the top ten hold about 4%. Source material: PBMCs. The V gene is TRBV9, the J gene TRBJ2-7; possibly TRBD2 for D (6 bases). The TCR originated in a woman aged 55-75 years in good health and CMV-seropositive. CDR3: CASSETVGRGSYEQYF. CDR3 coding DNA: TGTGCCAGCAGTGAGACTGTAGGGCGGGGCTCCTACGAGCAGTACTTC.